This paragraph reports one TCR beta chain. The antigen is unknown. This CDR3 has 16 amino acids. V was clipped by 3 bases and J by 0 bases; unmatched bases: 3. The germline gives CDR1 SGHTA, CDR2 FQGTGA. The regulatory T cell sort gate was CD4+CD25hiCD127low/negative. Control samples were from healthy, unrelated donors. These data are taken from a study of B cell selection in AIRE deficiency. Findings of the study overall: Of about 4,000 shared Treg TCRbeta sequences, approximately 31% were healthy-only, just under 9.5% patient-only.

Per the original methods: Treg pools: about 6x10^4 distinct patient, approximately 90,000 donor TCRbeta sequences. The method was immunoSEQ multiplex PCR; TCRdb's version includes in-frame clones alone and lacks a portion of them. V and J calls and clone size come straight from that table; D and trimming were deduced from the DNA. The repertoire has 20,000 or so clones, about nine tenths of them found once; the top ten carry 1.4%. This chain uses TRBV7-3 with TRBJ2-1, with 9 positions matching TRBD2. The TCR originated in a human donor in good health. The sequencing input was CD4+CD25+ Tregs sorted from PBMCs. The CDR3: CASSLDSGGSYNEQFF. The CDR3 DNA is TGTGCCAGCAGCTTGGATAGCGGGGGCTCCTACAATGAGCAGTTCTTC.